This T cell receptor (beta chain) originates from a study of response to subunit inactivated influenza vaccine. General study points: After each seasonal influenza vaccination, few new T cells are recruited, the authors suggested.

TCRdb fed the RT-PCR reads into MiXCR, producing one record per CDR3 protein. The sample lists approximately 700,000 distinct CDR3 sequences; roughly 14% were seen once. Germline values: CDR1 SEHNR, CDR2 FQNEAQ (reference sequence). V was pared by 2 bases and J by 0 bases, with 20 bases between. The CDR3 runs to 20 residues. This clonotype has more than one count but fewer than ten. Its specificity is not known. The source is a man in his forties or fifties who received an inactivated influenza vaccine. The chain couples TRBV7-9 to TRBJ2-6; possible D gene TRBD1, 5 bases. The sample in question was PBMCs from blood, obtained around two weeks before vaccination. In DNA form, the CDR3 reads TGTGCCAGCAGCTTATCATCGACACGGTTGGGGCCCTCTGGGGCCAACGTCCTGACTTTC. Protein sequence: CASSLSSTRLGPSGANVLTF.